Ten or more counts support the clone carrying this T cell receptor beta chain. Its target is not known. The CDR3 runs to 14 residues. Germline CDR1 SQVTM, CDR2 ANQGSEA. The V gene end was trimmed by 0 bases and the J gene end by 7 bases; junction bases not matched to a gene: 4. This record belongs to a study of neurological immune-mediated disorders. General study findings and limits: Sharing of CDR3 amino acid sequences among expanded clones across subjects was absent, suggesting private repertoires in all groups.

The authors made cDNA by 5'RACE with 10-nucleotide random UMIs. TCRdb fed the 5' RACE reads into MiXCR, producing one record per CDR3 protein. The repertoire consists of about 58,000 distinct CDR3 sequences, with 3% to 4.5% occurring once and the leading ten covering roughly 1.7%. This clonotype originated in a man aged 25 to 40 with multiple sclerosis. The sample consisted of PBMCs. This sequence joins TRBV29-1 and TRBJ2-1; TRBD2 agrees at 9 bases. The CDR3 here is CSVEERGGPNEQFF. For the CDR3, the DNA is TGCAGCGTTGAAGAGCGGGGGGGCCCGAATGAGCAGTTCTTC.